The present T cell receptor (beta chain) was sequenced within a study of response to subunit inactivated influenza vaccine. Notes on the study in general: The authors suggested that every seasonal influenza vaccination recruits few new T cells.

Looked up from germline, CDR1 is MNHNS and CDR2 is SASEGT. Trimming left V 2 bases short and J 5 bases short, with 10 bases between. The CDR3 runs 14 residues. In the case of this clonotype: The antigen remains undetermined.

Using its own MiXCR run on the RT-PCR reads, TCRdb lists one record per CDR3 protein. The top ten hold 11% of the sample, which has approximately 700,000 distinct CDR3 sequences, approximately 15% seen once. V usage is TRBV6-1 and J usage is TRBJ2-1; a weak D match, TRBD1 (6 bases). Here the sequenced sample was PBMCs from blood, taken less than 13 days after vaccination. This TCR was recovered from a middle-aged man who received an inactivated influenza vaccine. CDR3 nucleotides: TGTGCCAGCAGTGAAATCAGGGGCGACAATGAGCAGTTCTTC. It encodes CASSEIRGDNEQFF.